This T cell receptor (beta chain) was sequenced during a study of control samples from healthy donors and cancer patients. This clone was seen a single time. Profiling relied on immunoSEQ multiplex PCR, and the TCRdb table lists in-frame clones only, not all of them. Of around 250,000 clones listed, approximately 80% are singletons. Trimming cost V 6 bases and J 9 bases; bases outside gene matches: 7. The CDR3 is made up of 14 amino acids. Germline V gene sequence: CDR1 MNHEY, CDR2 SVGAGI. The genes are TRBV6-5 and TRBJ1-6, with TRBD1 matching 8 bases. The sample comprised PBMCs. This TCR came from an older woman with lung cancer. DNA for the CDR3: TGTGCCAGCAGGTGGACAGGGCAGAGTTCACCCCTCCACTTT. This gives the protein CASRWTGQSSPLHF.